These T cell receptor beta chains were read from a single sample in a study of blood T cell repertoires in COVID-19. Profiled with immunoSEQ multiplex PCR; TCRdb holds only in-frame clones, not every one. The sample has around 100,000 clones, roughly 84% seen once. The sequenced material came from peripheral blood. The receptors originated from a human donor in a cohort sampled during active COVID-19. The CDR3 runs from the conserved cysteine through the conserved F or W. The D gene is left open where the match is weak. Rows give clone size only sometimes, using once, few, many, or a class for an expanded clone.

v_gene: TRBV5-1; j_gene: TRBJ1-1; abundance: NA; d_gene: NA; CDR3aa: CASSPLAGMNTEAFF; CDR3nt: TGCGCCAGCAGCCCCTTGGCAGGGATGAACACTGAAGCTTTCTTT
v_gene: TRBV19; j_gene: TRBJ1-2; abundance: NA; d_gene: NA; CDR3aa: CASRDTANYGYTF; CDR3nt: TGTGCCAGCCGGGACACCGCTAACTATGGCTACACCTTC
v_gene: TRBV11-3; j_gene: TRBJ2-7; abundance: NA; d_gene: NA; CDR3aa: CASSEGSGPFYEQYF; CDR3nt: TGTGCCAGCAGCGAGGGCAGCGGGCCCTTCTACGAGCAGTACTTC
v_gene: TRBV11-2; j_gene: TRBJ1-4; abundance: NA; d_gene: TRBD1; CDR3aa: CASSLSPGTGVEKLFF; CDR3nt: TGTGCCAGCAGCTTATCCCCCGGGACAGGGGTCGAAAAACTGTTTTTT
v_gene: TRBV18; j_gene: TRBJ2-5; abundance: NA; d_gene: TRBD2; CDR3aa: CASSRSGTSEKETQYF; CDR3nt: TGTGCCAGCTCTCGTTCCGGGACTAGCGAGAAAGAGACCCAGTACTTC
v_gene: TRBV19; j_gene: TRBJ2-2; abundance: NA; d_gene: NA; CDR3aa: CASSDPGRARAGELFF; CDR3nt: TGTGCCAGTAGTGACCCCGGGAGAGCGAGGGCCGGGGAGCTGTTTTTT
v_gene: TRBV10-3; j_gene: TRBJ2-7; abundance: NA; d_gene: NA; CDR3aa: CAISESRAGLSSYEQYF; CDR3nt: TGTGCCATCAGTGAGTCGAGGGCGGGCCTTAGCTCCTACGAGCAGTACTTC
v_gene: TRBV4-3; j_gene: TRBJ1-3; abundance: NA; d_gene: TRBD1; CDR3aa: CASSQGWDSRYTIYF; CDR3nt: TGCGCCAGCAGCCAGGGGTGGGACAGCCGGTACACCATATATTTT
v_gene: TRBV12-3/TRBV12-4; j_gene: TRBJ1-1; abundance: NA; d_gene: NA; CDR3aa: CASSLVANTEAFF; CDR3nt: TGTGCCAGCAGTTTAGTGGCTAACACTGAAGCTTTCTTT
v_gene: TRBV27; j_gene: TRBJ2-2; abundance: few; d_gene: NA; CDR3aa: CASRSGLNTGELFF; CDR3nt: TGTGCCAGCAGGTCGGGACTTAACACCGGGGAGCTGTTTTTT
v_gene: TRBV2; j_gene: TRBJ2-6; abundance: NA; d_gene: TRBD1; CDR3aa: CASRKGQGLGANVLTF; CDR3nt: TGTGCCAGCAGAAAGGGACAGGGACTTGGGGCCAACGTCCTGACTTTC
v_gene: TRBV15; j_gene: TRBJ1-5; abundance: NA; d_gene: NA; CDR3aa: CATSRGQFHQPQHF; CDR3nt: TGTGCCACCAGCAGAGGACAATTCCATCAGCCCCAGCATTTT
v_gene: TRBV7-2; j_gene: TRBJ2-7; abundance: NA; d_gene: NA; CDR3aa: CASRVTATYEQYF; CDR3nt: TGTGCCAGCAGGGTGACAGCGACCTACGAGCAGTACTTC
v_gene: TRBV5-6; j_gene: TRBJ1-2; abundance: NA; d_gene: NA; CDR3aa: CASSTQWTDNYGYTF; CDR3nt: TGTGCCAGCAGCACCCAATGGACTGATAACTATGGCTACACCTTC
v_gene: TRBV9; j_gene: TRBJ1-1; abundance: few; d_gene: NA; CDR3aa: CASSEGPGGNTEAFF; CDR3nt: TGTGCCAGCAGCGAGGGCCCAGGAGGGAACACTGAAGCTTTCTTT
v_gene: TRBV3-1/TRBV3-2; j_gene: TRBJ2-5; abundance: NA; d_gene: TRBD2; CDR3aa: CASSQTSGETQYF; CDR3nt: TGTGCCAGCAGCCAAACTAGCGGGGAGACCCAGTACTTC
v_gene: TRBV27; j_gene: TRBJ1-3; abundance: NA; d_gene: NA; CDR3aa: CASRRMGAESSGNTIYF; CDR3nt: TGTGCCAGCAGAAGAATGGGGGCAGAGAGCTCTGGAAACACCATATATTTT
v_gene: TRBV4-1; j_gene: TRBJ1-3; abundance: NA; d_gene: NA; CDR3aa: CASSRGGLVSAGNTIYF; CDR3nt: TGCGCCAGCAGCCGCGGAGGGCTGGTTAGTGCTGGAAACACCATATATTTT